This T cell receptor (beta chain) was obtained from a study of neoadjuvant anti-PD-1 for oral cavity cancer. Study details: Before surgery, most patients got three to four biweekly 3 mg/kg nivolumab doses.

Noted time point: after neoadjuvant nivolumab, at surgical resection. The V gene's germline CDR1 is SEHNR and CDR2 FQNEAQ (reference sequence). The CDR3 totals 13 residues. Between the trimmed V and J ends, which lost 5 bases and 10 bases, there was a span of 15 bases. Generated by immunoSEQ multiplex PCR, the TCRdb table keeps only in-frame clones and is missing some. Of about 42,000 clones in the sample, 77% are singletons; the top ten hold 4.8%. The V gene is TRBV7-9, the J gene TRBJ2-1; unclear D gene. This receptor was identified in a person aged 35 to 85 with oral cavity squamous cell carcinoma. The source was PBMCs, collected after nivolumab (anti-PD-1) treatment. CDR3 loop: CASSTKLEQEQFF. CDR3 in DNA: TGTGCCAGCAGCACGAAGCTAGAACAGGAGCAGTTCTTC.